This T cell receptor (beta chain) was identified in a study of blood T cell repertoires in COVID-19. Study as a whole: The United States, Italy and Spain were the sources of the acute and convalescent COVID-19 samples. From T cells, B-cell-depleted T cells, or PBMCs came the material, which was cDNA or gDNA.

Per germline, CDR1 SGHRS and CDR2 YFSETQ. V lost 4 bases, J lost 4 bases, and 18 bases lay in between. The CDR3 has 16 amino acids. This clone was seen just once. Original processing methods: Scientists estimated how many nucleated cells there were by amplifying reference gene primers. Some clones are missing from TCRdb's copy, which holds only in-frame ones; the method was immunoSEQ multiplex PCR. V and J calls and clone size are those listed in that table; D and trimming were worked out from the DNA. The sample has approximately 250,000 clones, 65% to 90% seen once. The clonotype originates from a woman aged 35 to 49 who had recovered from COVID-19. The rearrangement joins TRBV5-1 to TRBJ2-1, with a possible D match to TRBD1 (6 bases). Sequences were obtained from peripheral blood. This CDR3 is CASSVQTGTLYNEQFF. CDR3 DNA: TGCGCCAGCAGCGTACAGACCGGGACACTTTACAATGAGCAGTTCTTC.